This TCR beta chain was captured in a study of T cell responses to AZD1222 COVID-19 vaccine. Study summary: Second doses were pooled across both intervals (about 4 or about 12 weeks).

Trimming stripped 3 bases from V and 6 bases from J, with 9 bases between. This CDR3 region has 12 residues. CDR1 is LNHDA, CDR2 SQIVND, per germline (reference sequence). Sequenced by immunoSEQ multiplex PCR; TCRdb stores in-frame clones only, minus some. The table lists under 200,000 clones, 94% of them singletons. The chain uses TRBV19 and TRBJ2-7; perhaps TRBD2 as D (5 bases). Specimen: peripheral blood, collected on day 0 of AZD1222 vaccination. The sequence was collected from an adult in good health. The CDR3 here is CASSMGAREQYF. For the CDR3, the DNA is TGTGCCAGTAGTATGGGAGCCCGCGAGCAGTACTTC.